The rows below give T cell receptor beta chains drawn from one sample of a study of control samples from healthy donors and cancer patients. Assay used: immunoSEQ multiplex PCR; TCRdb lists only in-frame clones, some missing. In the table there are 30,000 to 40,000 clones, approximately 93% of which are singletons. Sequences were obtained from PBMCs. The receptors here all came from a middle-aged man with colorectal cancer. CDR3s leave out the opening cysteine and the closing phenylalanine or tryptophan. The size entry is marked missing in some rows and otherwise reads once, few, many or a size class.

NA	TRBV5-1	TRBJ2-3	ASGGAGDTQY
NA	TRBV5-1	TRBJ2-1	ASSTGQGRSYNEQF
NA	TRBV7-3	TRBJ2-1	ASSEGPQRANEQF
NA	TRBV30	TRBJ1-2	AWSKGQGYGYT
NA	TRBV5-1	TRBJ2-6	ASSTSDRSNSGANVLT
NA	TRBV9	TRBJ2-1	ASSVQPLAGGGNEQF
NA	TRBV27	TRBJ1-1	ASSFKVMNTEAF
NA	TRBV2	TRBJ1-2	ASRAGQSYGYT
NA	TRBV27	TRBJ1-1	ASSLGGQGRYFTEAF
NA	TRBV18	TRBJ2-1	ASSPELEGEQF
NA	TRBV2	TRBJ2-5	ASSAIAGGQETQY
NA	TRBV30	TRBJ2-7	AWSVEGKGYEQY
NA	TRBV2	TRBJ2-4	ASSESGAAKNIQY
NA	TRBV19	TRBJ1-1	ASMEDTGRANTEAF
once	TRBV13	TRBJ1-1	ASSSDTGTEAF
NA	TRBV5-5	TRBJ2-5	ASSKQGAETQY
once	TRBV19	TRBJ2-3	ASSLNPGLNTDTQY
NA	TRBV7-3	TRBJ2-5	ASGGAQETQY
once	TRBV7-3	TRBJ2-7	ASSLSGQGPYEQY
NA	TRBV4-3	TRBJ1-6	ASSQRQLNSPLH
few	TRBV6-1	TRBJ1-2	ASRRTGENYGYT
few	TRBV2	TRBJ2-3	ASSSESGGSSHTQY
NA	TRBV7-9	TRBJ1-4	ASSSPGADYEKLF
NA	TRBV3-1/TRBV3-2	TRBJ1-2	ASSLRGPRAYGYT
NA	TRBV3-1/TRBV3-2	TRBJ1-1	ASSQWDRNTEAF
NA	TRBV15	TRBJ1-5	ATSREDRDGQPQH
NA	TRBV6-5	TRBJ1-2	ASSRKGFNYGYT
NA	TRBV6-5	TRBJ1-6	ASRQTDLNSPLH
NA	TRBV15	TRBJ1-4	ATSARPGQGRTNEKLF
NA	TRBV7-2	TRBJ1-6	ASSSTGSPRYNSPLH
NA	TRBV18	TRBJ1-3	ASSLSGGGGNTIY
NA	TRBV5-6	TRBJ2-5	ASSLYSQGATQY
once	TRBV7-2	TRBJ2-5	ASRRGLAGGWGETQY
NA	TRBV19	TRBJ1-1	ASGEGIYTEAF